This entry is about one TCR beta chain. The data were obtained in a study of shared clonotypes between healthy human individuals. Libraries were prepared by immunoSEQ multiplex PCR; TCRdb keeps only in-frame clonotypes and omits some of them. The sample lists 1,500,000 or so clones, approximately 98.5% occurring once. The sequencing sample was made of naive CD4+ T cells sorted from blood. Sample subset: CD45RA+ positively selected. The TCR comes from a man younger than 40 in good health.

The CDR3 DNA reads as TGCAGCGCTGGCGGGGGGCTGGTGGGCCAAGAGACCCAGTACTTC. Protein product: CSAGGGLVGQETQYF. The gene calls are TRBV29-1 and TRBJ2-5; 8 positions agree with TRBD2. The ends lost 7 bases at V and 1 base at J; junction bases unmatched: 11. CDR3 length: 15 residues. Germline V gives CDR1 SQVTM, CDR2 ANQGSEA.